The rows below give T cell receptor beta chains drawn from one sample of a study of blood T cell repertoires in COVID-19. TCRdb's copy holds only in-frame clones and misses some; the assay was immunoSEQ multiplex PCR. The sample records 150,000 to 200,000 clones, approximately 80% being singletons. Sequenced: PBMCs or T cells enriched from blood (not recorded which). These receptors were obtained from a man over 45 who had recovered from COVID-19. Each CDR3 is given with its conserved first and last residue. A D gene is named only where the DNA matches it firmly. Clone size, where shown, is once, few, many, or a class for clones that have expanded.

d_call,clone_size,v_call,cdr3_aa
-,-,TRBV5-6,CASSLRGNGGYTF
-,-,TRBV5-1,CASSLEPRAAGANVLTF
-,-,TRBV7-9,CASKNWEGTDTQYF
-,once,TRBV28,CASSLINSGNTIYF
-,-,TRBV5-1,CASSPWSAENTEAFF
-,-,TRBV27,CASRRQADETNEKLFF
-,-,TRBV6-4,CASSPTESSYEQYF
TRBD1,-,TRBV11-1,CASSFSGTGVRYF
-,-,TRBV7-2,CASSPGLANSPLHF
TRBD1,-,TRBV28,CASSWDRNSPLHF
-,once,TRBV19,CASSIVGATNQPQHF
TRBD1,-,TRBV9,CASSRTGTETFEKLFF
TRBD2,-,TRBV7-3,CASSPSARTSGGRADTQYF
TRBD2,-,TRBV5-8,CASRTKGEGTKNIQYF
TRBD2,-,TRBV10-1,CASSPSSGGNTGELFF
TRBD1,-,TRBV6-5,CASSYESTGGNGYTF
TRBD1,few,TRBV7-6,CASSSLPGQGMGNTIYF
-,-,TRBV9,CASSPTGNTEAFF
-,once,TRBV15,CATSRDQLATNEKLFF
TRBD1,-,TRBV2,CASSLDRGTGNTIYF
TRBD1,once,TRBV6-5,CASRLSGQHPPEAFF
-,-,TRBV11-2,CASSLDQIQETQYF
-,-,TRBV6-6,CASSPPDSGNTIYF
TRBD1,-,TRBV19,CASSKRTGYTEAFF
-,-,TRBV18,CASSPPTATDTQYF
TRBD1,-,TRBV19,CASRDSFNSPLHF
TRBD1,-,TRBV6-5,CASRDRLGGVGPQHF
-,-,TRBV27,CASSLSTTYEQYF
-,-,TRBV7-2,CASRRAGRTQETQYF
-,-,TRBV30,CAWIRPITAGTGELFF
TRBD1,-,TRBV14,CASSRDGQGAYEQYF